This passage covers 27 T cell receptor beta chains from one sample sequenced in a study of blood T cell repertoires in COVID-19. Some clones are missing from TCRdb's copy, which holds only in-frame ones; the method was immunoSEQ multiplex PCR. Of about 220,000 clones listed, approximately 90% are singletons. Sequencing was done on a sample of peripheral blood. Source of these receptors: a man aged 30 to 39 who had recovered from COVID-19.

This sequence joins TRBV2 and TRBJ1-2; a possible D gene is TRBD1 (5 bases). The germline V gene has CDR1 SNHLY and CDR2 FYNNEI. V gave up 6 bases and J gave up 8 bases, with 16 bases separating them. This CDR3 comprises 13 residues. CDR3 bases: TGTGCCAGCAGACTACAGGCGTCAGGGGGCTACACCTTC. This gives the protein CASRLQASGGYTF. Filled out from reference TRBV2 and TRBJ1-2, the complete variable domain reads EPEVTQTPSHQVTQMGQEVILRCVPISNHLYFYWYRQILGQKVEFLVSFYNNEISEKSEIFDDQFSVERPDGSNFTLKIRSTKLEDSAMYFCASRLQASGGYTFGSGTRLTVV.

The chain couples TRBV5-1 to TRBJ2-7, with D possibly being TRBD2 (6 bases). Looked up from germline, CDR1 is SGHRS and CDR2 is YFSETQ. The CDR3 consists of 15 residues. V lost 3 bases, J lost 5 bases, and 18 bases lay in between. The CDR3 DNA reads as TGCGCCAGCAGCTCTTACGGGACTGGCCCTAACGAGCAGTACTTC. Its translation is CASSSYGTGPNEQYF.

The chain joins TRBV23-1 to TRBJ2-3, with 15 bases matching TRBD2. TRBV23-1 is an open reading frame whose function is uncertain. Unmatched junction bases numbered 20, after V lost 2 bases and J lost 5 bases. The CDR3 is 22 residues long. CDR3 nucleotide sequence: TGCGCCAGCAGTCAACCCCGAACATATCAGCCCGTGGGACTAGCGGGGGGAGATACGCAGTATTTT. Protein product: CASSQPRTYQPVGLAGGDTQYF.

The rearrangement uses TRBV15 and TRBJ2-5; TRBD1 matches at 8 bases. The CDR3 sequence is 16 residues long. From germline, CDR1 is LNHNV and CDR2 YYDKDF (reference sequence). Trimming took 4 bases from V and 2 from J; bases not matched to a gene: 9. DNA of the CDR3: TGTGCCACCAGCACCTGGACAGGGATGGTACAAGAGACCCAGTACTTC. It specifies CATSTWTGMVQETQYF.

The V call is TRBV27, the J call TRBJ2-5, with 12 bases identical to TRBD2. V shed 5 bases, J shed 5 bases, and the junction held 9 bases outside the gene matches. From germline, CDR1 is MNHEY and CDR2 SMNVEV (reference sequence). This CDR3 is 16 amino acids long. CDR3 in DNA: TGTGCCAGCAGTCATTCTAGCGGGAGGGTATCGGAGACCCAGTACTTC. Protein product: CASSHSSGRVSETQYF.

J is TRBJ2-5 and V is TRBV5-6; a possible D gene is TRBD2 (5 bases). V was trimmed by 1 base and J by 3 bases, leaving 10 bases between them. Germline values: CDR1 SGHDT, CDR2 YYEEEE. The length of the CDR3 is 14 residues. The CDR3 reads CASSLSGVEETQYF. CDR3 DNA: TGTGCCAGCAGCTTGTCCGGGGTGGAAGAGACCCAGTACTTC.

V gene TRBV7-9 combines with J gene TRBJ1-2; 8 nucleotides line up with TRBD1. V shed 5 bases, J shed 7 bases, and the junction held 6 bases outside the gene matches. The CDR3 extends over 13 amino acids. Germline values: CDR1 SEHNR, CDR2 FQNEAQ (reference sequence). Here the CDR3 DNA reads TGTGCCAGCAGCCTACAGGGGGATCTTGGCTACACCTTC. This translates into CASSLQGDLGYTF.

This clone was counted once. The V and J genes are TRBV7-2 and TRBJ1-4, with TRBD1 matching 7 bases. Germline V gene data show CDR1 as SGHTA and CDR2 as FQGNSA. V trimming: 5 bases; J trimming: 8 bases; junction bases outside the gene matches: 2. This CDR3 has 12 amino acids. The CDR3: CASSLTGEKLFF. The CDR3 nucleotides read TGTGCCAGCAGCCTGACAGGGGAAAAACTGTTTTTT.

A few counts support this clone. V gene TRBV10-3 combines with J gene TRBJ2-4; 9 bases line up with TRBD1. V gave up 0 bases and J gave up 3 bases; unmatched junction bases: 6. The CDR3 has 17 amino acids. Germline values: CDR1 ENHRY, CDR2 SYGVKD. CDR3 DNA sequence: TGTGCCATCAGTGAGTCTACCGGGACAGGGAACAAAAACATTCAGTACTTC. Encoded protein: CAISESTGTGNKNIQYF.

Written as DNA, the CDR3 is TGTGCCAGCAGGGAGGACAGGGGGCGCGGGCGTGAGCAGTTCTTC. Its protein product is CASREDRGRGREQFF. The rearrangement uses TRBV6-5 and TRBJ2-1; 11 positions agree with TRBD1. The CDR3 covers 15 residues. The J segment lost 9 bases and the V segment lost 6 bases, leaving 10 bases of the junction unmatched. Germline CDR1 reads MNHEY; CDR2 reads SVGAGI.

The genes are TRBV5-1 and TRBJ2-3, with 12 bases identical to TRBD2. J gave up 2 bases and V 1 base, and 2 bases lay outside the gene matches. Germline V gene sequence: CDR1 SGHRS, CDR2 YFSETQ. There are 16 residues in the CDR3. CDR3 protein: CASSLRTSGDTDTQYF. Here the CDR3 DNA reads TGCGCCAGCAGCTTGAGGACTAGCGGGGACACAGATACGCAGTATTTT. Filled out from reference TRBV5-1 and TRBJ2-3, the complete variable domain reads KAGVTQTPRYLIKTRGQQVTLSCSPISGHRSVSWYQQTPGQGLQFLFEYFSETQRNKGNFPGRFSGRQFSNSRSEMNVSTLELGDSALYLCASSLRTSGDTDTQYFGPGTRLTVL.

This sequence joins TRBV6-2 or TRBV6-3 and TRBJ2-5; 7 positions match TRBD1. CDR1 is MNHEY, CDR2 SVGEGT, per germline. There are 14 residues in the CDR3. Germline trimming cut 6 bases from V and 1 base from J; bases unmatched to any gene: 5. The CDR3 DNA is TGTGCCAGCAGCCAGACAGGGCCCCAAGAGACCCAGTACTTC. Protein product: CASSQTGPQETQYF.

This clone was detected only once. The chain couples TRBV11-3 to TRBJ2-6; D perhaps matches TRBD2 (5 bases). The CDR3 extends over 15 amino acids. Germline V gives CDR1 SGHNT, CDR2 YENEEA. Trimming stripped 3 bases from V and 2 bases from J, with 8 bases between. The CDR3 DNA reads TGTGCCAGCAGCTTCGCGGGCACTGGGGCCAACGTCCTGACTTTC. It specifies CASSFAGTGANVLTF. The full variable domain, completed using reference TRBV11-3 and TRBJ2-6, is EAGVVQSPRYKIIEKKQPVAFWCNPISGHNTLYWYLQNLGQGPELLIRYENEEAVDDSQLPKDRFSAERLKGVDSTLKIQPAELGDSAVYLCASSFAGTGANVLTFGAGSRLTVL.

The rearrangement joins TRBV21-1 to TRBJ1-2; the DNA was not compared with TRBD1, the D call given in the table. TRBV21-1 is a recognized pseudogene. The CDR3 extends over 16 amino acids. CDR3: CASSPHDSYTNYGYTF. CDR3 nucleotides: TGTGCCAGCAGCCCTCACGACAGCTATACTAACTATGGCTACACCTTC.

This chain uses TRBV27 with TRBJ2-1; 10 positions agree with TRBD2. The CDR3 is 16 amino acids. J was trimmed by 11 bases and V by 0 bases; bases with no gene match: 10. Germline CDR1 is MNHEY and CDR2 is SMNVEV (reference sequence). Here the CDR3 DNA reads TGTGCCAGCAGTTTATCGGGGCGAGCGGGGGGGCCTCAGCAGTTCTTC. It specifies CASSLSGRAGGPQQFF.

The chain carries TRBV9 and TRBJ1-4; D uncertain. This CDR3 has 18 amino acids. V gave up 0 bases and J gave up 8 bases, with 23 bases separating them. The germline V gene encodes CDR1 SGDLS and CDR2 YYNGEE. In nucleotides, the CDR3 is TGTGCCAGCAGCGTAGCTATTCAAAGATTCCTGCCCAGGGAAAAACTGTTTTTT. Amino acids: CASSVAIQRFLPREKLFF.

There are a few counts of this clone. The V gene is TRBV7-2, the J gene TRBJ2-5; unclear D gene. CDR3 size: 13 residues. Germline V gene lookup returns CDR1 SGHTA and CDR2 FQGNSA. V lost 4 bases, J lost 5 bases, and 11 bases lay in between. This CDR3 is CASSSDIAETQYF. In DNA form, the CDR3 reads TGTGCCAGCAGCTCCGATATTGCGGAGACCCAGTACTTC.

V usage is TRBV6-2 or TRBV6-3 and J usage is TRBJ2-6; 11 bases agree with TRBD1. Germline V gene data show CDR1 as MNHEY and CDR2 as SVGEGT. There are 19 residues in the CDR3. The J segment lost 2 bases and the V segment lost 2 bases, leaving 8 bases of the junction unmatched. The CDR3 coding sequence is TGTGCCAGCAGTTACACCCGGGACAGGGGGGATACTGGGGCCAACGTCCTGACTTTC. Encoded protein: CASSYTRDRGDTGANVLTF.

This chain uses TRBV2 with TRBJ2-3, with 10 bases identical to TRBD2. The CDR3 runs 16 residues. Trimming at V came to 6 bases and at J to 0 bases, leaving 6 bases not matched to a gene. Germline V gene sequence: CDR1 SNHLY, CDR2 FYNNEI. The CDR3 loop reads CASSGTSGASTDTQYF. The CDR3, as DNA: TGTGCCAGCAGCGGCACTAGCGGGGCTAGCACAGATACGCAGTATTTT.

This clone has only a few counts. This chain joins TRBV7-2 and TRBJ1-6; the D is unclear. The CDR3 is 12 amino acids. Germline V lookup: CDR1 SGHTA, CDR2 FQGNSA. The V and J ends lost 2 bases and 11 bases respectively, with 7 bases between them. CDR3 sequence (DNA): TGTGCCAGCAGCTTATCCGCAGCACCCCTCCACTTT. Translating it yields CASSLSAAPLHF.

The rearrangement uses TRBV5-8 and TRBJ2-4; D not resolved. The CDR3 has 10 amino acids. CDR1 is SGHTS and CDR2 is YDEGEE in the germline V gene. The germline V and J ends were trimmed by 7 bases and 8 bases, with 7 bases remaining between them. The CDR3 nucleotides are TGTGCCAGCCGAGGCTACATTCAGTACTTC. Its translation is CASRGYIQYF.

The chain combines TRBV5-4 with TRBJ1-6; 8 nucleotides line up with TRBD1. V was pared by 2 bases and J by 7 bases, with 5 bases of the junction left unmatched. This CDR3 spans 15 amino acids. Germline CDR1 is SGHNT and CDR2 is YYREEE (reference sequence). The CDR3, as DNA: TGTGCCAGCAGCTTTGACAGGGGCGAGAATTCACCCCTCCACTTT. Protein sequence: CASSFDRGENSPLHF.

V usage is TRBV29-1 and J usage is TRBJ1-4; the match to TRBD1 covers 8 bases. The germline V gene has CDR1 SQVTM and CDR2 ANQGSEA. With 7 bases clipped from V and 4 bases from J, the junction kept 5 bases outside the gene matches. CDR3 size: 13 residues. CDR3 in DNA: TGCAGCGGGTCCGGGACAGGTAATGAAAAACTGTTTTTT. Translation: CSGSGTGNEKLFF.

The chain combines TRBV6-5 with TRBJ2-5; 9 bases fit TRBD2. Germline V gene lookup returns CDR1 MNHEY and CDR2 SVGAGI. V was pared by 4 bases and J by 4 bases, with 7 bases of the junction left unmatched. CDR3 length: 15 amino acids. The CDR3, as DNA: TGTGCCAGCAGTTTCCCTAGCGGGGTAGGAGAGACCCAGTACTTC. It yields the protein CASSFPSGVGETQYF.

The chain recombines TRBV7-8 with TRBJ1-2; D unresolved. The CDR3 spans 13 residues. Trimming shortened V by 1 base and J by 4 bases, and 7 bases separated the two germline ends. In germline, CDR1 is SGHVS, CDR2 FQNEAQ. This CDR3 is CASSLGYGYGYTF. The CDR3 DNA reads TGTGCCAGCAGCTTAGGATACGGCTATGGCTACACCTTC.

The gene calls are TRBV29-1 and TRBJ2-7, with D maybe TRBD1 (5 bases). V was shortened by 4 bases and J by 5 bases, with 9 bases between the two germline ends. CDR1 and CDR2 from the germline V gene are SQVTM and ANQGSEA. The CDR3 has 11 amino acids. CDR3 residues: CSVGARDEQYF. The DNA of the CDR3 is TGCAGCGTTGGGGCCAGGGACGAGCAGTACTTC.

The V and J genes are TRBV5-5 and TRBJ1-1; D call uncertain. The CDR3 covers 16 residues. Trimming removed 5 bases at V and 0 bases at J, with 17 bases between. From germline, CDR1 is SGHKS and CDR2 YYEKEE (reference sequence). The CDR3 loop is CASRPAGFRMNTEAFF. The CDR3, as DNA: TGTGCCAGCAGGCCCGCGGGCTTCCGCATGAACACTGAAGCTTTCTTT.